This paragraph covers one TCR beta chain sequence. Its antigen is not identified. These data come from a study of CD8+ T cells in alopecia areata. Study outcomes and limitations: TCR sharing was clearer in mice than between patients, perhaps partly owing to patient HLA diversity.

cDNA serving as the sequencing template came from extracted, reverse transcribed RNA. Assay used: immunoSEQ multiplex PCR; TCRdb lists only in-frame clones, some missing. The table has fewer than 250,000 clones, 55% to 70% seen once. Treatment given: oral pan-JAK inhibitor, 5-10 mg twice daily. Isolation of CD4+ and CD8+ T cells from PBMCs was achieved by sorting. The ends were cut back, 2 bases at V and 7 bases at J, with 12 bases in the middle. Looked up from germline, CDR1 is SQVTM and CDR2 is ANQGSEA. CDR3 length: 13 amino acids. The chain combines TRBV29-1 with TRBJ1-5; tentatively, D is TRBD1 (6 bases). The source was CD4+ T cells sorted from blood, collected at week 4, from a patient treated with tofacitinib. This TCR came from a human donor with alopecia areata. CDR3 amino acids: CSVEPGGGQPQHF. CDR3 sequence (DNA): TGCAGCGTTGAACCGGGGGGCGGACAGCCCCAGCATTTT.